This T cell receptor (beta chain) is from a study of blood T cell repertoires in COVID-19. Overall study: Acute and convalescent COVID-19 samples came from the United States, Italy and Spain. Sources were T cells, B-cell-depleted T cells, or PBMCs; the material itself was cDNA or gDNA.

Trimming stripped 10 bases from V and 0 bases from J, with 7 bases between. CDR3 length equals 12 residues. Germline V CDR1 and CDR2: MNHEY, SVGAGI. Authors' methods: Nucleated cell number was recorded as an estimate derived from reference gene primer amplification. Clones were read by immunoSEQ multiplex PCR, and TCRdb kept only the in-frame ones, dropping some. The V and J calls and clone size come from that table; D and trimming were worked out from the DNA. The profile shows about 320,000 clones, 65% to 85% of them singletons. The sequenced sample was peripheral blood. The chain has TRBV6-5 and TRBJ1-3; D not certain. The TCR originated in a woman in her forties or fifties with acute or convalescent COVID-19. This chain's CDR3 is CATLSSGNTIYF. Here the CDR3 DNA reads TGTGCCACCCTTAGCTCTGGAAACACCATATATTTT.